The present entry profiles one T cell receptor (beta chain) with its context. Its antigen is unknown. V dropped 1 base and J dropped 10 bases, with 14 bases sitting between them. CDR1 SGHKS and CDR2 YYEKEE come from the germline V gene (reference sequence). The CDR3 extends over 14 amino acids. Sequencing was at deep level. The table came from immunoSEQ multiplex PCR; TCRdb's copy has only in-frame clones and leaves some out. Of about 2.2 million clones in the sample, over 85% were seen once. Naivety among CD8 cells was defined by CD45RO negativity and positive CCR7 selection, thereby excluding terminally differentiated effector memory CD45RA+ cells. The source of the sample is a study of shared clonotypes between healthy human individuals. Study findings and constraints: Larger estimated richness was generally recorded for naive subsets relative to memory subsets.

The sample consisted of naive CD8+ T cells from PBMCs. The sequence was collected from a man between 18 and 29 years old in good health. Some clones in this sample may be carry-over from other donors' samples. The rearrangement uses TRBV5-5 and TRBJ2-2, with unresolved D. CDR3 DNA sequence: TGTGCCAGCAGCTTGTGGAGAAACGCTGAGGAGCTGTTTTTT. It specifies CASSLWRNAEELFF.